Each of the 27 T cell receptor beta chains below was sequenced from the same sample in a study of beta chain features in type 1 diabetes. Of the isolated RNA, all was reverse transcribed, and so the sequenced material was expressed TCRB transcripts. Clones were read by immunoSEQ multiplex PCR, and TCRdb kept only the in-frame ones, dropping some. The profile shows fewer than 250,000 clones, 55% to 70% of them singletons. Sequencing was done on a sample of naive CD4+ T cells from blood. These receptors all stem from a man aged 25-40 years in good health.

The chain employs TRBV11-3 and TRBJ2-7; D is possibly TRBD1 (6 bases). Germline assignment: CDR1 SGHNT and CDR2 YENEEA. V was trimmed by 0 bases and J by 3 bases, leaving 9 bases between them. The CDR3 has 14 residues. The CDR3, as DNA: TGTGCCAGCAGCTTAGATCACAGGGACTACGAGCAGTACTTC. It specifies CASSLDHRDYEQYF.

This clone was seen a few times. This chain uses TRBV5-6 with TRBJ2-6; unclear D gene. The CDR3 is 13 amino acids. The germline V gene has CDR1 SGHDT and CDR2 YYEEEE. Trimming pared 6 bases from V and 0 bases from J, leaving 4 bases between. CDR3 amino acids: CASKFSGANVLTF. CDR3 nucleotide sequence: TGTGCCAGCAAATTCTCTGGGGCCAACGTCCTGACTTTC.

This clone was detected a few times. The chain has TRBV29-1 and TRBJ1-4; D is perhaps TRBD1 (6 bases). The ends were cut back, 7 bases at V and 0 bases at J, with 15 bases in the middle. CDR3 size: 15 residues. Germline lookup yields CDR1 SQVTM and CDR2 ANQGSEA. Here the CDR3 reads CSAQGTVATNEKLFF. CDR3 DNA: TGCAGCGCTCAGGGGACGGTTGCAACTAATGAAAAACTGTTTTTT. The variable domain in full, completed from reference TRBV29-1 and TRBJ1-4, reads SAVISQKPSRDICQRGTSLTIQCQVDSQVTMMFWYRQQPGQSLTLIATANQGSEATYESGFVIDKFPISRPNLTFSTLTVSNMSPEDSSIYLCSAQGTVATNEKLFFGSGTQLSVL.

The rearrangement links TRBV10-3 to TRBJ2-4, with TRBD2 matching over 9 bases. This CDR3 has 17 residues. The V segment lost 2 bases and the J segment 3 bases; nucleotides outside the gene matches: 8. The germline V gene has CDR1 ENHRY and CDR2 SYGVKD. This chain's CDR3 is CAISESSGGTGKNIQYF. CDR3 sequence (DNA): TGTGCCATCAGTGAGAGTAGCGGGGGCACAGGCAAAAACATTCAGTACTTC.

This clone has just a few counts. CDR3 sequence reads: CASSEMGVSSDEQFF. CDR3 sequence (DNA): TGTGCCAGCAGTGAAATGGGGGTTTCATCGGATGAGCAGTTCTTC. This sequence joins TRBV2 and TRBJ2-1, with D tentatively TRBD1 or TRBD2 (5 bases each). Germline V gives CDR1 SNHLY, CDR2 FYNNEI. The CDR3 consists of 15 residues. The V gene lost 2 bases and the J gene lost 8 bases, with 16 bases spanning the gap.

The chain has TRBV23-1 and TRBJ2-2; D ambiguous. TRBV23-1 is an open reading frame, and its role is uncertain. Trimming stripped 4 bases from V and 6 bases from J, with 12 bases between. The CDR3 has 14 residues. CDR3 DNA sequence: TGCGCCAGCAGTCTGAAAGAGGAAGCCGGGGAGCTGTTTTTT. This sequence encodes CASSLKEEAGELFF.

This clone was seen just once. V and J are TRBV9 and TRBJ2-3, with D possibly being TRBD1 or TRBD2 (5 bases each). Germline V gene data show CDR1 as SGDLS and CDR2 as YYNGEE. Trimming left V 3 bases short and J 0 bases short, with 14 bases between. This CDR3 spans 16 amino acids. The CDR3 DNA sequence: TGTGCCAGCAGCGCCTCGGGGACGGTCAGCACAGATACGCAGTATTTT. Translating it yields CASSASGTVSTDTQYF.

Concerning this clone itself: The sample holds other DNA sequences that translate to the same CDR3. The chain carries TRBV2 and TRBJ2-3; D is undetermined. From germline, CDR1 is SNHLY and CDR2 FYNNEI. The CDR3 covers 11 residues. Trimming stripped 4 bases from V and 4 bases from J, with 3 bases between. CDR3 sequence reads: CASSAADTQYF. DNA for the CDR3: TGTGCCAGCAGTGCGGCAGATACGCAGTATTTT.

This clone appeared a few times. Here the CDR3 reads CASSRGQGHSPLHF. CDR3 DNA sequence: TGTGCCAGCAGTCGCGGACAGGGTCATTCACCCCTCCACTTT. This chain links TRBV7-9 with TRBJ1-6, with 8 nucleotides matching TRBD1. Germline V CDR1 and CDR2: SEHNR, FQNEAQ (reference sequence). The CDR3 runs 14 residues. V gave up 6 bases and J gave up 8 bases; unmatched junction bases: 6. The whole variable domain, filled in from reference TRBV7-9 and TRBJ1-6, reads DTGVSQNPRHKITKRGQNVTFRCDPISEHNRLYWYRQTLGQGPEFLTYFQNEAQLEKSRLLSDRFSAERPKGSFSTLEIQRTEQGDSAMYLCASSRGQGHSPLHFGNGTRLTVT.

CDR3 coding DNA: TGCGCCAGCAGCCAAGTGACAGGAGGGGAGACCCAGTACTTC. Translated: CASSQVTGGETQYF. The chain joins TRBV4-1 to TRBJ2-5, with D perhaps being TRBD1 or TRBD2 (6 bases each). V gave up 1 base and J gave up 5 bases, with 11 bases separating them. This CDR3 comprises 14 residues. The germline V gene encodes CDR1 MGHRA and CDR2 YSYEKL.

This rearrangement joins TRBV9 to TRBJ2-5; D perhaps matches TRBD1 (6 bases). CDR1 and CDR2 (germline): SGDLS, YYNGEE. V was shortened by 4 bases and J by 0 bases, with 10 bases between the two germline ends. This CDR3 is 14 amino acids long. The CDR3 here is CASSKRTDQETQYF. Here the CDR3 DNA reads TGTGCCAGCAGCAAAAGGACAGACCAAGAGACCCAGTACTTC.

V usage is TRBV29-1 and J usage is TRBJ1-1; D remains unclear. The V gene's germline CDR1 is SQVTM and CDR2 ANQGSEA. V dropped 8 bases and J dropped 0 bases, with 7 bases sitting between them. The CDR3 sequence is 11 residues long. For the CDR3, the DNA is TGCAGCATCTACGTGAACACTGAAGCTTTCTTT. It specifies CSIYVNTEAFF.

The chain couples TRBV30 to TRBJ2-3; 7 bases fit TRBD2. The junction had 5 bases not matched to a gene; V was cut back by 3 bases and J by 5 bases. Looked up from germline, CDR1 is GTSNPN and CDR2 is SVGIG (reference sequence). This CDR3 region has 13 residues. The CDR3 spells CAWRRGELDTQYF. CDR3 DNA sequence: TGTGCCTGGAGACGGGGGGAACTAGATACGCAGTATTTT.

This chain joins TRBV30 and TRBJ1-2; D gene unclear. This CDR3 contains 13 residues. Germline CDR1 and CDR2: GTSNPN and SVGIG (reference sequence). V shed 4 bases and J shed 3 bases, with 12 bases lying between them. The CDR3 region has the DNA TGTGCCTGGACTACCGGGCTGGACTATGGCTACACCTTC. It encodes CAWTTGLDYGYTF.

This chain connects TRBV2 to TRBJ2-1; TRBD2 matches 8 bases. The junction had 5 bases not matched to a gene; V was cut back by 2 bases and J by 5 bases. The CDR3 consists of 15 residues. CDR1 and CDR2 from the germline V gene are SNHLY and FYNNEI. CDR3 DNA sequence: TGTGCCAGCAGTGAAAAACTAGCGGTGAACAATGAGCAGTTCTTC. It translates to CASSEKLAVNNEQFF.

The chain carries TRBV7-9 and TRBJ2-7, with D possibly being TRBD2 (7 bases). Trimming took off 4 bases at V and 5 bases at J, with 12 bases between the two ends. Germline assignment: CDR1 SEHNR and CDR2 FQNEAQ (reference sequence). This CDR3 is built from 13 residues. The CDR3 protein is CASSSVRGHEQYF. CDR3 nucleotides: TGTGCCAGCAGCTCCGTGCGGGGGCACGAGCAGTACTTC.

This chain links TRBV30 with TRBJ2-7; 8 nucleotides align to TRBD1. The length of the CDR3 is 12 residues. Germline lookup yields CDR1 GTSNPN and CDR2 SVGIG (reference sequence). The junction had 4 bases not matched to a gene; V was cut back by 5 bases and J by 4 bases. The CDR3 spells CAWLRGRYEQYF. The CDR3, as DNA: TGTGCCTGGCTCAGGGGGCGGTACGAGCAGTACTTC.

This clone was found a few times. The V and J genes are TRBV29-1 and TRBJ2-1, with TRBD2 identical over 9 bases. Germline assignment: CDR1 SQVTM and CDR2 ANQGSEA. V was clipped by 2 bases and J by 7 bases; unmatched bases: 3. The CDR3 covers 13 residues. The CDR3 here is CSVELAGMNEQFF. CDR3 nucleotide sequence: TGCAGCGTTGAACTAGCGGGAATGAATGAGCAGTTCTTC.

This clone was recorded a few times. The chain couples TRBV7-2 to TRBJ1-2; unclear D gene. Germline CDR1 is SGHTA and CDR2 is FQGNSA. The CDR3 runs 13 residues. The V gene lost 7 bases and the J gene lost 4 bases, with 13 bases spanning the gap. The CDR3: CASMGSWSYGYTF. The CDR3 bases are TGTGCCAGCATGGGCAGCTGGTCCTATGGCTACACCTTC.

This chain uses TRBV30 with TRBJ2-6; D gene uncertain. The CDR3 is 12 residues long. The germline V gene has CDR1 GTSNPN and CDR2 SVGIG (reference sequence). Trimming removed 1 base at V and 2 bases at J, with 0 bases between. The CDR3 region has the DNA TGTGCCTGGAGTGCTGGGGCCAACGTCCTGACTTTC. Its protein product is CAWSAGANVLTF.

This clone was seen once. The chain employs TRBV30 and TRBJ1-5; D unclear. The V end lost 5 bases, the J end lost 2 bases, and 10 bases lay between the germline ends. Germline CDR1 GTSNPN, CDR2 SVGIG (reference sequence). The CDR3 contains 13 residues. The CDR3 loop is CAWGRLGNQPQHF. CDR3 bases: TGTGCCTGGGGGCGTCTTGGCAATCAGCCCCAGCATTTT.

This chain uses TRBV7-2 with TRBJ2-3; 9 positions match TRBD2. CDR1 and CDR2 from the germline V gene are SGHTA and FQGNSA. This CDR3 region has 16 residues. Losses at the gene ends were 3 bases for V and 4 bases for J; bases not matched to a gene: 8. The CDR3 reads CASSFSLRGGADTQYF. CDR3 DNA sequence: TGTGCCAGCAGCTTTTCGTTGCGGGGGGGCGCAGATACGCAGTATTTT.

This clone occurred once. V gene TRBV9 combines with J gene TRBJ1-1; D is unclear. In germline, CDR1 is SGDLS, CDR2 YYNGEE. V lost 3 bases and J 6 bases, leaving 9 bases between the germline ends. This CDR3 has 12 residues. The CDR3 sequence: CASSGSGSEAFF. Written as DNA, the CDR3 is TGTGCCAGCAGCGGTTCGGGGTCTGAAGCTTTCTTT.

The chain links TRBV7-2 to TRBJ2-1; a possible D gene is TRBD2 (5 bases). V lost 4 bases, J lost 5 bases, and 12 bases lay in between. The CDR3 is 14 amino acids. The V gene's germline CDR1 is SGHTA and CDR2 FQGNSA. The CDR3 sequence is CASSYMDGNNEQFF. In nucleotides, the CDR3 is TGTGCCAGCAGCTATATGGACGGGAACAATGAGCAGTTCTTC.

This clone was found a few times. The chain is built from TRBV5-4 and TRBJ2-3, with D possibly matching TRBD2 (6 bases). CDR1 and CDR2 from the germline V gene are SGHNT and YYREEE (reference sequence). The CDR3 sequence is 13 residues long. The V end was cut by 9 bases, the J end by 2 bases, with 13 bases between. CDR3 residues: CATIRGNTDTQYF. In nucleotides, the CDR3 is TGTGCCACCATACGCGGGAACACAGATACGCAGTATTTT. The full variable domain, rest sourced from reference TRBV5-4 and TRBJ2-3, is ETGVTQSPTHLIKTRGQQVTLRCSSQSGHNTVSWYQQALGQGPQFIFQYYREEENGRGNFPPRFSGLQFPNYSSELNVNALELDDSALYLCATIRGNTDTQYFGPGTRLTVL.

This clone was picked up a small number of times. The chain employs TRBV10-3 and TRBJ2-3; no firm D call. CDR1 ENHRY and CDR2 SYGVKD come from the germline V gene. The CDR3 is 13 residues long. Trimming cost V 2 bases and J 5 bases, with 8 bases left between them. CDR3 sequence (DNA): TGTGCCATCAGTGAGGCCCCCGAAGATACGCAGTATTTT. It is translated as CAISEAPEDTQYF.

As to this clone: Additional DNA sequences in this sample encode the identical CDR3. This chain links TRBV29-1 with TRBJ2-3; D is possibly TRBD2 (5 bases). The CDR3 has 12 amino acids. The V end was cut by 3 bases, the J end by 1 base, with 5 bases between. Germline V gene data show CDR1 as SQVTM and CDR2 as ANQGSEA. CDR3 region: CSVDGGTDTQYF. The DNA for the CDR3 is TGCAGCGTTGACGGGGGCACAGATACGCAGTATTTT.